This TCR beta chain was sequenced during a study of human T cells and chemical hapten exposure. Study background: On roughly 2 cm by roughly 2 cm of upper inner arm skin, sensitization was performed with 2% DPC. Patch tests put 0.01% DPC on the upper back, and the results were checked at 6 days.

Time point of the sample: patch test 2, 6 weeks after DPC sensitization. The treatment denotes: therapeutic diphenylcyclopropenone sensitization with weekly scalp DPC. Investigators collected blood before applying each patch test. It was the library that attached unique molecular identifiers to individual cDNA molecules. MiXCR was run by TCRdb on the RACE reads, yielding one entry per CDR3 protein. The sample carries some 79,000 distinct CDR3 sequences, about 9.4% recorded once. This clonotype came up a few times. Germline lookup yields CDR1 MNHEY and CDR2 SVGAGI. CDR3 length: 12 residues. J was trimmed by 13 bases and V by 6 bases; bases with no gene match: 5.

This TCR was sampled from a woman aged 45-60 years with alopecia areata. Some clones in this sample may be carry-over from other donors' samples. V and J are TRBV6-5 and TRBJ2-2; 10 bases fit TRBD1. The sample consisted of whole blood, taken in connection with sensitization to the hapten diphenylcyclopropenone (DPC). CDR3 residues: CASRQGQGLLFF. In DNA form, the CDR3 reads TGTGCCAGCAGGCAGGGACAGGGGCTGCTGTTTTTT.